This T cell receptor beta chain was obtained from a study of early T cells in non-severe SARS-CoV-2 infection. Whole-study context: Sequencing of unsorted whole blood was done on bulk RNA, leaving chains unpaired. The study, taken as a whole, reports: Matching with VDJdb favored anti-spike CD8 responses (missing private and CD4 specificities).

This clonotype was detected ten times or more. Its antigen is not known. Attachment of unique molecular identifiers to individual cDNA molecules was performed. A single record per CDR3 protein comes from TCRdb applying MiXCR to the 5' RACE reads. The sample yields around 53,000 distinct CDR3 sequences, 7% to 9% seen once. Trimming cost V 5 bases and J 0 bases, with 8 bases left between them. The CDR3 covers 14 residues. Germline V gene sequence: CDR1 SGHVS, CDR2 FNYEAQ. The source material was whole blood. This rearrangement joins TRBV7-6 to TRBJ1-3; the D gene is possibly TRBD1 (5 bases). The origin of this receptor is an adult who was a healthcare worker with PCR-confirmed SARS-CoV-2 infection or an uninfected control (not recorded which). DNA of the CDR3: TGTGCCAGCAGCCCGACAGTCTCTGGAAACACCATATATTTT. Amino acid sequence: CASSPTVSGNTIYF.